This T cell receptor (beta chain) was found in a study of blood T cell repertoires in COVID-19. Across the whole study: Samples came from the United States, Italy and Spain, spanning acute and convalescent COVID-19. Nucleic acid was either cDNA or gDNA, and it came from T cells, B-cell-depleted T cells, or PBMCs.

Original methodology: Reference gene primer amplification gave nucleated cell count estimates. The protocol was immunoSEQ multiplex PCR, while the TCRdb copy is restricted to in-frame clones and leaves out a portion. Clone size and the V and J calls come from that table; the DNA yielded D and trimming. The sample holds nearly 350,000 clones, around 87% seen once. Seattle researchers signed up patients amid active infection and tracked them longitudinally. This clone occurred once. The germline CDR1 and CDR2 sequences are DFQATT and SNEGSKA (reference sequence). Trimming stripped 1 base from V and 8 bases from J, with 8 bases between. The CDR3 covers 11 residues.

This receptor was taken from a woman between 50 and 59 years old with COVID-19, enrolled during active disease. This rearrangement joins TRBV20-1 to TRBJ1-1; D unresolved. Sequenced input: peripheral blood. CDR3 protein: CSARGTLEAFF. The CDR3 nucleotides read TGCAGTGCTAGAGGAACTTTGGAAGCTTTCTTT.